Below, one TCR beta chain is given with its context. This sample is part of a study of blood T cell repertoires in COVID-19. In the study overall: Researchers got acute and convalescent COVID-19 samples from the United States, Italy and Spain. PBMCs, B-cell-depleted T cells, or T cells were the source of the cDNA or gDNA that made up the material.

Authors' methods: Quantification of nucleated cells was approximated via reference gene primer amplification. Using immunoSEQ multiplex PCR, the repertoire was profiled, and TCRdb retains in-frame clones only, with some absent. V and J calls plus clone size are reproduced from that table; the DNA served to infer D and trimming. The sample lists about 110,000 clones, about 90% occurring once. Germline CDR1 reads LGHNA; CDR2 reads YNFKEQ. The CDR3 is 16 residues long. With 1 base clipped from V and 0 bases from J, the junction kept 5 bases outside the gene matches. The V call is TRBV4-2, the J call TRBJ2-7, with 8 bases that match TRBD1. Source material: peripheral blood. This TCR was recovered from a woman aged 25 to 45 with acute or convalescent COVID-19. CDR3 loop: CASSQGDGTGSYEQYF. For the CDR3, the DNA is TGTGCCAGCAGCCAAGGGGATGGGACAGGCTCCTACGAGCAGTACTTC.